One and the same sample provided the 3 T cell receptor beta chains below, sequenced in a study of T-cell memory formation after mild COVID-19. TCRdb independently ran MiXCR on the 5' RACE reads; one entry per CDR3 protein. This sample has roughly 450,000 distinct CDR3 sequences, with roughly 18% found just once. Sequencing was done on a sample of PBMCs or a T cell subset sorted from them (not recorded which). Receptors were obtained from an adult woman who had mild COVID-19 (a few samples of this study predate the infection). Cell type and time point are not known.

This clonotype has more than one count but fewer than ten. In DNA, the CDR3 is TGTGCCAGCAGCACGCGGGGGACCCCCAATGAGCAGTTCTTC. Translating gives CASSTRGTPNEQFF. V usage is TRBV7-8 and J usage is TRBJ2-1; 7 bases match TRBD2. The V gene's germline CDR1 is SGHVS and CDR2 FQNEAQ. V shed 5 bases, J shed 6 bases, and the junction held 7 bases outside the gene matches. The CDR3 covers 14 residues.

This clonotype was observed a few times. The chain is built from TRBV12-3 or TRBV12-4 and TRBJ2-1; D is tentatively TRBD1 or TRBD2 (5 bases each). The germline V and J ends were trimmed by 6 bases and 0 bases, with 12 bases remaining between them. There are 15 residues in the CDR3. In DNA, the CDR3 is TGTGCCAGCAGACCCGGGACGAGCTCCTACAATGAGCAGTTCTTC. It specifies CASRPGTSSYNEQFF.

The rearrangement uses TRBV2 and TRBJ2-7, with unresolved D. Germline V gene sequence: CDR1 SNHLY, CDR2 FYNNEI. The CDR3 is made up of 13 amino acids. V was trimmed by 2 bases and J by 1 base, leaving 6 bases between them. The CDR3 nucleotides read TGTGCCAGCAGTGAACCTAGGTCCTACGAGCAGTACTTC. This codes for CASSEPRSYEQYF.